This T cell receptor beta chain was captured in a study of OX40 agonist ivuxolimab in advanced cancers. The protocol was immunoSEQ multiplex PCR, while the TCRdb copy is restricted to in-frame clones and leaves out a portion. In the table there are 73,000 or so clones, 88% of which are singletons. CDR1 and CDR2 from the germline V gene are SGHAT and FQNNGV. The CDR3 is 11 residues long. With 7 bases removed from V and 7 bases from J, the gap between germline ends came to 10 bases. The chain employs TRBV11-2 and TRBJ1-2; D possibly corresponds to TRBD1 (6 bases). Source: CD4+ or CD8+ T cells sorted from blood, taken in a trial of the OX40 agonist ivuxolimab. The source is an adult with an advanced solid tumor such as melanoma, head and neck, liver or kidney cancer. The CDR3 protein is CASTSGAGYTF. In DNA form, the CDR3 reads TGTGCCAGCACCTCGGGGGCTGGCTACACCTTC.